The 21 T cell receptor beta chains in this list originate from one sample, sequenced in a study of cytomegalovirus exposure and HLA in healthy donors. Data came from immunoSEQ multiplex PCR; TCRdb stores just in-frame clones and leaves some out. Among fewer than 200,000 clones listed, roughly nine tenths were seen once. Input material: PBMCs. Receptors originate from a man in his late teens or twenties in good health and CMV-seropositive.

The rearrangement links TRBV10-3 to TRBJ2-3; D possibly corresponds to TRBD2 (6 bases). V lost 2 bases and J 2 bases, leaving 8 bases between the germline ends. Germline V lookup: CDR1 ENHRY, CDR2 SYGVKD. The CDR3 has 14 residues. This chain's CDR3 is CAISERRDTDTQYF. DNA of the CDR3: TGTGCCATCAGTGAGAGGCGGGACACAGATACGCAGTATTTT.

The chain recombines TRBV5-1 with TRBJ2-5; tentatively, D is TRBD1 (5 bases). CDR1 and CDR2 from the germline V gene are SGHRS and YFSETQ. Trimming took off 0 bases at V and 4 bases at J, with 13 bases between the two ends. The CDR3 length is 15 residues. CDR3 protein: CASSLVAGSGETQYF. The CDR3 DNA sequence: TGCGCCAGCAGCTTGGTGGCAGGGTCTGGAGAGACCCAGTACTTC.

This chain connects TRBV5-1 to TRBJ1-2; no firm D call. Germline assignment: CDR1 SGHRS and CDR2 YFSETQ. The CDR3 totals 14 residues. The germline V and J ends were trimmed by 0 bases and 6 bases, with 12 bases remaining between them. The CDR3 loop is CASSLARGGDGYTF. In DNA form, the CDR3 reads TGCGCCAGCAGCTTGGCCCGGGGAGGAGATGGCTACACCTTC.

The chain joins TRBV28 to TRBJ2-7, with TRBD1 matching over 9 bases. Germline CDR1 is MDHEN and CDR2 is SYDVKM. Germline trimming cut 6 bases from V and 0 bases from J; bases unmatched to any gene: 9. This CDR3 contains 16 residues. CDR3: CASRRTGASNSYEQYF. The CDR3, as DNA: TGTGCCAGCAGACGGACAGGGGCTAGTAACTCCTACGAGCAGTACTTC.

CDR3 sequence reads: CASRRATGGDITRWNGYTF. The CDR3 DNA follows: TGTGCCAGCAGACGCGCTACAGGGGGCGATATTACCAGGTGGAATGGCTACACCTTC. The chain links TRBV27 to TRBJ1-2; 9 nucleotides agree with TRBD1. There are 19 residues in the CDR3. Germline values: CDR1 MNHEY, CDR2 SMNVEV (reference sequence). V dropped 6 bases and J dropped 6; count of bases not matched to a gene: 23.

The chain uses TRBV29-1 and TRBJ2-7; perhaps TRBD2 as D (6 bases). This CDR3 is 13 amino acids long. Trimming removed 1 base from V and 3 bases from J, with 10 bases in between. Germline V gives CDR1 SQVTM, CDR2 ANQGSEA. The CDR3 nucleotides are TGCAGCGTTGAAGTGCGGGGAGACTACGAGCAGTACTTC. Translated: CSVEVRGDYEQYF.

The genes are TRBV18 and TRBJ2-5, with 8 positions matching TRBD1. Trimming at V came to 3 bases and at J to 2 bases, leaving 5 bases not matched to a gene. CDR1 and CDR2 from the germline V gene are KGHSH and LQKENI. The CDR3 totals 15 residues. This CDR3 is CASSPPGQGQETQYF. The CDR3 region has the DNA TGTGCCAGCTCACCGCCTGGACAGGGACAAGAGACCCAGTACTTC.

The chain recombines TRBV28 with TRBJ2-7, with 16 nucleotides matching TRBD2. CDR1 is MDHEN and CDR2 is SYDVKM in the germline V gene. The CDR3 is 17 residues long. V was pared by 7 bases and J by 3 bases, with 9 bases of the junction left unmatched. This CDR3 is CASIPGLAGGIGYEQYF. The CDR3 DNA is TGTGCCAGCATACCGGGACTAGCGGGAGGGATCGGCTACGAGCAGTACTTC.

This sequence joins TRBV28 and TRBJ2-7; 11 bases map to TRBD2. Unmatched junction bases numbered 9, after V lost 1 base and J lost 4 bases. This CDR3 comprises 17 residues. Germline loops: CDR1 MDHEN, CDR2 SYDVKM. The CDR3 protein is CASSLYWPSGRTYEQYF. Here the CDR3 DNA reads TGTGCCAGCAGTTTATATTGGCCTAGCGGGAGGACTTACGAGCAGTACTTC.

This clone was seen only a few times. CDR3 in DNA: TGTGCCAGCAGCTTAGCACAGGGTCTCCAGCCCCAGCATTTT. Translation gives CASSLAQGLQPQHF. The chain combines TRBV7-9 with TRBJ1-5, with a tentative D call TRBD1 (6 bases). CDR1 is SEHNR and CDR2 is FQNEAQ in the germline V gene (reference sequence). V was pared by 0 bases and J by 7 bases, with 10 bases between. The CDR3 runs 14 residues.

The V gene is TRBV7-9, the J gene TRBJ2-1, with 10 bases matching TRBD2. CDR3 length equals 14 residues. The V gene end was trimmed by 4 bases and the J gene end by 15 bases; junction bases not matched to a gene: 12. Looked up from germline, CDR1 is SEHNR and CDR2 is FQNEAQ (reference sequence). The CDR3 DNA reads TGTGCCAGCAGCTCAGCGGGAGGGCCGCTCGGGCGGTTCTTC. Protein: CASSSAGGPLGRFF.

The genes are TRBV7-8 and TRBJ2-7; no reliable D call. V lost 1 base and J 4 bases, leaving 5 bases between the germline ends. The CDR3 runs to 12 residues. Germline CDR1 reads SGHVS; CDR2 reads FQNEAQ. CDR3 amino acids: CASSLETYEQYF. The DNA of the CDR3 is TGTGCCAGCAGCTTAGAGACTTACGAGCAGTACTTC.

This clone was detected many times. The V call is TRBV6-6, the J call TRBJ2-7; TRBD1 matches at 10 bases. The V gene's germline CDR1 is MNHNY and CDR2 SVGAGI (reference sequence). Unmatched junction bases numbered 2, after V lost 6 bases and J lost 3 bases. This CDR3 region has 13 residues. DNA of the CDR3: TGTGCCAGCAGGCGGACAGGGGGCTACGAGCAGTACTTC. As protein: CASRRTGGYEQYF.

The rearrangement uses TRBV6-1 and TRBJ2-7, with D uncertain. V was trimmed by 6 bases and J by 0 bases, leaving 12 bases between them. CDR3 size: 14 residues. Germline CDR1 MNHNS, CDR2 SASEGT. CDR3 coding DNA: TGTGCCAGCAGGCGAGAGGTTATCTCCTACGAGCAGTACTTC. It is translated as CASRREVISYEQYF.

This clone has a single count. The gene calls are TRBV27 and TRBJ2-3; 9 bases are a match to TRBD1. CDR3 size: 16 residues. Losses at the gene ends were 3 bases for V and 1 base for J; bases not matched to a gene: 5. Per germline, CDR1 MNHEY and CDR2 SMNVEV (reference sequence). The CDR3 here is CASSLLGQGRTDTQYF. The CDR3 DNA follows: TGTGCCAGCAGTTTGTTGGGACAGGGTCGCACAGATACGCAGTATTTT.

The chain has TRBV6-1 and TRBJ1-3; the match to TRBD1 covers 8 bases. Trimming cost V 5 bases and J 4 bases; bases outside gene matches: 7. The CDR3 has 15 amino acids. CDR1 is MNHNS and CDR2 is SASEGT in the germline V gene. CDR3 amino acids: CASSPDRGAGNTIYF. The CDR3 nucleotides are TGTGCCAGCAGTCCAGACAGGGGAGCAGGAAACACCATATATTTT.

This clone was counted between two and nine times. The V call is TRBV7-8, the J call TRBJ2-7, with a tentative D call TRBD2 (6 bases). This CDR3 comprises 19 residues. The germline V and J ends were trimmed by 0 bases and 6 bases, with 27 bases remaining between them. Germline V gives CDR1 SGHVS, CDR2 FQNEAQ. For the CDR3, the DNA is TGTGCCAGCAGCTTAGCCAGGGTGGGACTGACTAGGGCTGCCTTCGAGCAGTACTTC. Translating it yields CASSLARVGLTRAAFEQYF.

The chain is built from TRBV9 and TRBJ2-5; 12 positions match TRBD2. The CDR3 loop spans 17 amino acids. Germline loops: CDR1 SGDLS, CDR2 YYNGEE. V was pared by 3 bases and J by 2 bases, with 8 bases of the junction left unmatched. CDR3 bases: TGTGCCAGCAGCGGCAGTCTAGCGGGAGGGCCGCAAGAGACCCAGTACTTC. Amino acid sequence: CASSGSLAGGPQETQYF.

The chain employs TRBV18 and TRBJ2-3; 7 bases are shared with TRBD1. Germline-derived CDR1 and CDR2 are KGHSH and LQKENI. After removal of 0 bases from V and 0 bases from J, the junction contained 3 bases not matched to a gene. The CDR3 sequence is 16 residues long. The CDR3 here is CASSPPGTASTDTQYF. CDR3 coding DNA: TGTGCCAGCTCACCACCCGGGACAGCTAGCACAGATACGCAGTATTTT.

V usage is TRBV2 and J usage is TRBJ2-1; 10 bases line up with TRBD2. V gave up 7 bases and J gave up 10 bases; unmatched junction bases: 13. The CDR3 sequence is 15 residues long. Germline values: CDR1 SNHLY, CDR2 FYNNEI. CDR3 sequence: CASTPGLASGGEQFF. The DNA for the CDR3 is TGTGCCAGCACACCCGGCTTGGCTAGCGGGGGAGAGCAGTTCTTC.

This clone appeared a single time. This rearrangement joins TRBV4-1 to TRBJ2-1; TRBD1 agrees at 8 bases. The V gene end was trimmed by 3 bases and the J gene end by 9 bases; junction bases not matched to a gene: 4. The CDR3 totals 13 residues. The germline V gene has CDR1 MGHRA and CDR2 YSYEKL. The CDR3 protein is CASSHNQGAEQFF. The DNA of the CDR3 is TGCGCCAGCAGCCATAATCAGGGGGCTGAGCAGTTCTTC.